What follows are 25 T cell receptor beta chains derived from one specimen sequenced in a study of blood T cell repertoires in COVID-19. The method was immunoSEQ multiplex PCR; TCRdb's version includes in-frame clones alone and lacks a portion of them. Here the sample spans some 150,000 clones, approximately 90% being singletons. Specimen: peripheral blood. These receptor sequences come from a woman in her sixties with active COVID-19.

The CDR3 DNA sequence: TGTGCCTGGATAAATGGACTAGCGGTGGGAGATACGCAGTATTTT. This gives the protein CAWINGLAVGDTQYF. The V gene is TRBV30, the J gene TRBJ2-3; 10 bases line up with TRBD2. Germline CDR1 and CDR2: GTSNPN and SVGIG (reference sequence). V gave up 4 bases and J gave up 5 bases; unmatched junction bases: 9. This CDR3 is built from 15 residues.

The J gene is TRBJ1-1, the V gene TRBV7-2; TRBD1 aligns across 9 bases. The CDR3 length is 16 residues. V lost 5 bases and J lost 3; bases outside the gene matches: 10. CDR1 and CDR2 from the germline V gene are SGHTA and FQGNSA. The chain's CDR3 is CASSIGQGILDTEAFF. CDR3 nucleotide sequence: TGTGCCAGCAGCATCGGACAGGGGATTCTTGACACTGAAGCTTTCTTT.

The chain is built from TRBV7-3 and TRBJ2-1, with 14 bases fitting TRBD2. The CDR3 contains 15 residues. The germline CDR1 and CDR2 sequences are SGHTA and FQGTGA. J lost 8 bases, V lost 5 bases, and 5 bases had no gene match. CDR3 sequence (DNA): TGTGCCAGCAGCGGGGGGACTAGCGGGAGATATGAGCAGTTCTTC. Residues: CASSGGTSGRYEQFF.

The V and J genes are TRBV19 and TRBJ2-6; possibly TRBD1 for D (5 bases). In germline, CDR1 is LNHDA, CDR2 SQIVND (reference sequence). Trimming took off 5 bases at V and 3 bases at J, with 14 bases between the two ends. The CDR3 loop spans 16 amino acids. The chain's CDR3 is CASSRQDQGGANVLTF. The CDR3 bases are TGTGCCAGTAGTCGTCAGGACCAGGGTGGGGCCAACGTCCTGACTTTC.

The J gene is TRBJ2-7, the V gene TRBV27; 7 bases are shared with TRBD2. This CDR3 contains 14 residues. Germline-derived CDR1 and CDR2 are MNHEY and SMNVEV (reference sequence). The ends lost 5 bases at V and 3 bases at J; junction bases unmatched: 7. In DNA, the CDR3 is TGTGCCAGCAGTAGCGGGACTCGACACTACGAGCAGTACTTC. Translated, it gives CASSSGTRHYEQYF.

V gene TRBV5-4 combines with J gene TRBJ2-3, with 9 bases fitting TRBD1. The CDR3 is made up of 14 amino acids. Germline CDR1 and CDR2: SGHNT and YYREEE (reference sequence). J was trimmed by 3 bases and V by 5 bases; bases with no gene match: 4. In DNA form, the CDR3 reads TGTGCCAGCAGGGACAGGGGAAGGACAGATACGCAGTATTTT. Translating gives CASRDRGRTDTQYF.

The CDR3 region has the DNA TGTGCCATCAGCCCAGGACTAGCGGGAGGAGAGACCCAGTACTTC. Protein: CAISPGLAGGETQYF. The chain recombines TRBV10-3 with TRBJ2-5; 14 bases fit TRBD2. The germline gives CDR1 ENHRY, CDR2 SYGVKD. J was trimmed by 4 bases and V by 6 bases; bases with no gene match: 4. This CDR3 spans 15 amino acids.

The gene calls are TRBV6-4 and TRBJ2-1; the match to TRBD1 covers 9 bases. The CDR3 sequence is 16 residues long. Germline V gene data show CDR1 as MRHNA and CDR2 as SNTAGT. J gave up 6 bases and V 4 bases, and 10 bases lay outside the gene matches. CDR3 sequence: CASSALPGQGSNEQFF. The CDR3 region has the DNA TGTGCCAGCAGTGCTCTGCCGGGACAGGGCTCCAATGAGCAGTTCTTC.

The chain combines TRBV30 with TRBJ1-1; TRBD1 agrees at 8 bases. The CDR3 runs 11 residues. Germline V gene data show CDR1 as GTSNPN and CDR2 as SVGIG (reference sequence). The J segment lost 6 bases and the V segment lost 5 bases, leaving 2 bases of the junction unmatched. The CDR3 DNA reads as TGTGCCTGGGGGACAGGAGCTGAAGCTTTCTTT. Translated, it gives CAWGTGAEAFF.

The genes are TRBV7-2 and TRBJ2-3; 7 bases are shared with TRBD2. V lost 3 bases, J lost 3 bases, and 12 bases stayed unmatched. This CDR3 is 17 amino acids long. CDR1 is SGHTA, CDR2 FQGNSA, per germline. The CDR3: CASSFRGGGRYTDTQYF. Here the CDR3 DNA reads TGTGCCAGCAGCTTCCGCGGGGGTGGAAGGTATACAGATACGCAGTATTTT.

There are a few counts of this clone. The sample holds other DNA sequences that translate to the same CDR3. The gene calls are TRBV6-5 and TRBJ1-2; 9 nucleotides align to TRBD1. V lost 2 bases to trimming and J lost 7 bases; unmatched junction nucleotides: 5. The CDR3 is 14 amino acids. Germline-derived CDR1 and CDR2 are MNHEY and SVGAGI. CDR3 DNA sequence: TGTGCCAGCAGTTACACCGGACAGGGGAGTGGCTACACCTTC. This codes for CASSYTGQGSGYTF.

The chain couples TRBV2 to TRBJ2-3, with 11 bases that match TRBD2. V gave up 1 base and J gave up 4 bases; unmatched junction bases: 4. Germline CDR1 is SNHLY and CDR2 is FYNNEI. The CDR3 is 16 amino acids. The CDR3 is CASSEGSGRAADTQYF. CDR3 nucleotide sequence: TGTGCCAGCAGTGAAGGTAGCGGGAGGGCGGCAGATACGCAGTATTTT. The full variable domain, completed using reference TRBV2 and TRBJ2-3, is EPEVTQTPSHQVTQMGQEVILRCVPISNHLYFYWYRQILGQKVEFLVSFYNNEISEKSEIFDDQFSVERPDGSNFTLKIRSTKLEDSAMYFCASSEGSGRAADTQYFGPGTRLTVL.

V is TRBV5-4 and J is TRBJ1-1; 7 nucleotides match TRBD1. This CDR3 comprises 14 residues. The V and J ends lost 4 bases and 3 bases, in that order; junction bases with no gene match: 6. CDR1 SGHNT and CDR2 YYREEE come from the germline V gene (reference sequence). CDR3: CASSMTGRDTEAFF. The CDR3 region has the DNA TGTGCCAGCAGCATGACAGGGCGGGACACTGAAGCTTTCTTT.

The CDR3 DNA sequence: TGTGCCAGCAGCAGGACACCTACCGCGTGGGAGACCCAGTACTTC. It yields the protein CASSRTPTAWETQYF. This chain links TRBV7-9 with TRBJ2-5; TRBD1 is a possible D gene (5 bases). The CDR3 loop spans 15 amino acids. The germline CDR1 and CDR2 sequences are SEHNR and FQNEAQ (reference sequence). V lost 5 bases, J lost 5 bases, and 18 bases lay in between.

As DNA, the CDR3 is TGTGCCAGCAGAGCTGAGACTAGCCCAGATACGCAGTATTTT. Translated: CASRAETSPDTQYF. The chain is built from TRBV6-5 and TRBJ2-3; 7 nucleotides align to TRBD2. The CDR3 covers 14 residues. Germline V gives CDR1 MNHEY, CDR2 SVGAGI. V lost 6 bases and J lost 4; bases outside the gene matches: 7.

Here the CDR3 DNA reads TGTGCCAGCAGCAAAGTTGGGAGTGCAACTAATGAAAAACTGTTTTTT. As protein: CASSKVGSATNEKLFF. V is TRBV21-1 and J is TRBJ1-4. TRBV21-1 is a documented pseudogene. The CDR3 has 16 amino acids.

The chain employs TRBV28 and TRBJ1-1, with 8 bases identical to TRBD1. The CDR3 is made up of 18 amino acids. Unmatched junction bases numbered 15, after V lost 3 bases and J lost 3 bases. Germline lookup yields CDR1 MDHEN and CDR2 SYDVKM. CDR3 nucleotides: TGTGCCAGCAGTTTTTTTGGGCAGGGGGCCTTCGATGACACTGAAGCTTTCTTT. Its protein is CASSFFGQGAFDDTEAFF.

V and J are TRBV28 and TRBJ2-5, with D perhaps TRBD2 (5 bases). Trimming took off 2 bases at V and 4 bases at J, with 8 bases between the two ends. Germline V gives CDR1 MDHEN, CDR2 SYDVKM. The CDR3 totals 13 residues. The CDR3 region is CASSLRGSETQYF. CDR3 nucleotide sequence: TGTGCCAGCAGTTTACGAGGGTCAGAGACCCAGTACTTC.

The genes are TRBV7-8 and TRBJ1-5; possible D gene TRBD1, 5 bases. CDR3 size: 14 residues. Trimming took off 1 base at V and 6 bases at J, with 10 bases between the two ends. The germline CDR1 and CDR2 sequences are SGHVS and FQNEAQ. The CDR3 DNA reads as TGTGCCAGCAGCTTAGATAAGGGGCTTCAGCCCCAGCATTTT. Amino acids: CASSLDKGLQPQHF.

The V and J genes are TRBV6-2 or TRBV6-3 and TRBJ2-7; 8 bases agree with TRBD2. This CDR3 comprises 14 residues. In germline, CDR1 is MNHEY, CDR2 SVGEGT. V lost 5 bases and J lost 6; bases outside the gene matches: 9. DNA of the CDR3: TGTGCCAGCAGTCCCCCGGGAGGGCGTCTCGAGCAGTACTTC. Protein product: CASSPPGGRLEQYF.

The table lists this clone with a count of one. V gene TRBV7-3 combines with J gene TRBJ1-2; 8 bases are a match to TRBD1. Germline V gene lookup returns CDR1 SGHTA and CDR2 FQGTGA. V was pared by 5 bases and J by 8 bases, with 7 bases of the junction left unmatched. The CDR3 contains 13 residues. CDR3 DNA sequence: TGTGCCAGCAGCCCGACAGGGGAAGGAGGCTACACCTTC. It encodes CASSPTGEGGYTF.

The chain combines TRBV11-2 with TRBJ2-5; 7 bases map to TRBD1. The germline gives CDR1 SGHAT, CDR2 FQNNGV. V shed 3 bases and J 5 bases; nucleotides not matched to a gene: 9. CDR3 size: 15 residues. CDR3 DNA sequence: TGTGCCAGCAGCTTGGCAACAGGGGTTGTCGAGACCCAGTACTTC. Translating it yields CASSLATGVVETQYF.

The J gene is TRBJ2-1, the V gene TRBV24-1; TRBD1 is a possible D gene (5 bases). The CDR3 spans 16 residues. The ends were cut back, 1 base at V and 3 bases at J, with 12 bases in the middle. Germline V gene sequence: CDR1 KGHDR, CDR2 SFDVKD. CDR3 loop: CATSDLAGRGYNEQFF. The CDR3 DNA reads as TGTGCCACCAGTGATTTAGCAGGGCGCGGCTACAATGAGCAGTTCTTC.

The chain carries TRBV12-2 and TRBJ2-7; the DNA was not used to check the table's D call, TRBD1. TRBV12-2 is a listed pseudogene. This CDR3 comprises 17 residues. The CDR3: CASRLKDWDRGSYEQYF. The CDR3 region has the DNA TGTGCAAGTCGCTTAAAAGATTGGGACAGGGGCTCCTACGAGCAGTACTTC.

This chain joins TRBV4-2 and TRBJ1-2; 7 bases map to TRBD1. This CDR3 has 15 residues. The germline gives CDR1 LGHNA, CDR2 YNFKEQ. Trimming cost V 1 base and J 0 bases; bases outside gene matches: 2. The CDR3 bases are TGTGCCAGCAGCCAAGGGGACAGCTCTAACTATGGCTACACCTTC. Protein sequence: CASSQGDSSNYGYTF.